Given below is one T cell receptor beta chain in context. What it binds is not known. It was with 60 Vbeta and 13 Jbeta primers that the PCR ran. Only in-frame clones appear in the TCRdb table, and some are missing; sequencing was by immunoSEQ multiplex PCR. The table includes 150,000 to 200,000 clones, approximately 80% detected once. This CDR3 has 14 residues. The V and J ends lost 0 bases and 5 bases respectively, with 11 bases between them. The germline gives CDR1 SGDLS, CDR2 YYNGEE. The data were taken from a study of cytomegalovirus exposure and HLA in healthy donors. Study results and limitations: With further analysis later on, most CMV-associated TCR beta chains appeared HLA-restricted. Within the data, a cluster of highly shared sequence variants was likely a sequencing artifact.

The sequence was collected from a woman aged 30 to 39 in good health and CMV-seronegative. The gene calls are TRBV9 and TRBJ2-5, with D uncertain. The sample consisted of PBMCs. CDR3 region: CASSVGRLPETQYF. The CDR3 nucleotides are TGTGCCAGCAGCGTAGGGCGGCTACCCGAGACCCAGTACTTC.